This TCR beta chain is drawn from a study of blood T cell repertoires in COVID-19. Study details: In each case, the material was cDNA or gDNA derived from T cells, B-cell-depleted T cells, or PBMCs.

The assay was immunoSEQ multiplex PCR, and TCRdb's table has in-frame clones only and misses some. This sample yields over 200,000 clones, of which 85% are seen a single time; 18% belongs to the top ten. Individuals drawn from 20 to 25 US areas were about 18 to 95 years old. Participant-given clinical history determined each cohort assignment. The CDR3 totals 19 residues. The specimen sequenced was PBMCs or T cells enriched from blood (not recorded which). The rearrangement joins TRBV21-1 to TRBJ1-1; the table's TRBD1 call for D was not verified on the DNA. TRBV21-1 is marked as a pseudogene. The receptor comes from a man aged 35-49 years who had recovered from COVID-19. CDR3 in DNA: TGTGCCAGCAGCAGCGTAGTCGGGACAGACAAAAGGTACTACACTGAAGCTTTCTTT. Translating it yields CASSSVVGTDKRYYTEAFF.